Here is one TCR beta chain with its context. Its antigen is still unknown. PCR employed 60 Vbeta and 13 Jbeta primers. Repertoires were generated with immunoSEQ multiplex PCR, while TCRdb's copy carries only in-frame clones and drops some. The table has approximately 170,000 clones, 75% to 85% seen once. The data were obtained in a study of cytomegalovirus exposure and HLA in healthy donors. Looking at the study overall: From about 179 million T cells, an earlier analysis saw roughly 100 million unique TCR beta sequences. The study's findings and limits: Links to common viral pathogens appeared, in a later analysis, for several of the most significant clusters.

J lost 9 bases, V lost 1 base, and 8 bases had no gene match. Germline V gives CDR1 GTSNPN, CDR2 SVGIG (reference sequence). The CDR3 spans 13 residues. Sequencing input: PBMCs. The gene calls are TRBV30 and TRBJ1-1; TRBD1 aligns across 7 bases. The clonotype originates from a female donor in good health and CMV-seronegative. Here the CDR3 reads CAWSAMTGIKAFF. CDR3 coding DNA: TGTGCCTGGAGTGCGATGACAGGGATTAAAGCTTTCTTT.